Each of the 17 T cell receptor beta chains below was sequenced from the same sample in a study of OX40 agonist ivuxolimab in advanced cancers. The library came from the immunoSEQ multiplex PCR assay. The table was pulled from immuneACCESS by TCRdb, which kept in-frame rearrangements only. Such tables lose some clones; where checked, under half of the loss comes from unresolved V genes, and the rest has no known cause. The sample contains roughly 59,000 clones, about 91% of them found a single time. Over 10% of the sample rests with the top ten. Material: CD4+ or CD8+ T cells sorted from blood, obtained in a trial of the OX40 agonist ivuxolimab. These receptors all stem from an adult with an advanced solid tumor such as melanoma, head and neck, liver or kidney cancer.

The rearrangement uses TRBV5-1 and TRBJ2-7, with D uncertain. Trimming stripped 1 base from V and 3 bases from J, with 14 bases between. The CDR3 totals 15 residues. Germline lookup yields CDR1 SGHRS and CDR2 YFSETQ. In DNA form, the CDR3 reads TGCGCCAGCAGCTTGAAGTTGGACGGCGTCTACGAGCAGTACTTC. Translating it yields CASSLKLDGVYEQYF.

J is TRBJ2-7 and V is TRBV11-3; TRBD1 might be the D (6 bases). Trimming stripped 2 bases from V and 4 bases from J, with 12 bases between. The CDR3 spans 14 residues. In germline, CDR1 is SGHNT, CDR2 YENEEA. The CDR3 loop is CASSLRGSDYEQYF. The CDR3 nucleotides are TGTGCCAGCAGCTTAAGGGGGTCGGATTACGAGCAGTACTTC.

V is TRBV7-9 and J is TRBJ1-1, with 8 bases aligning to TRBD1. The trim removed 5 bases at V and 4 bases at J, leaving 0 bases unmatched. CDR1 and CDR2 (germline): SEHNR, FQNEAQ (reference sequence). There are 12 residues in the CDR3. The CDR3 loop reads CASSDRGTEAFF. The CDR3 nucleotides are TGTGCCAGCAGCGACAGGGGCACTGAAGCTTTCTTT.

This chain connects TRBV7-9 to TRBJ1-1; D gene ambiguous. CDR1 and CDR2 from the germline V gene are SEHNR and FQNEAQ (reference sequence). The CDR3 is 14 residues long. Trimming cost V 2 bases and J 11 bases, with 18 bases left between them. In DNA form, the CDR3 reads TGTGCCAGCAGCTTACCCGTGCGACCGCCCGAGGCTTTCTTT. Protein: CASSLPVRPPEAFF.

J is TRBJ2-1 and V is TRBV19; no definite D call. Trimming stripped 1 base from V and 3 bases from J, with 10 bases between. The CDR3 length is 15 residues. The germline gives CDR1 LNHDA, CDR2 SQIVND (reference sequence). CDR3 loop: CASSIGLVGYNEQFF. In nucleotides, the CDR3 is TGTGCCAGTAGTATAGGGCTAGTCGGCTACAATGAGCAGTTCTTC. The full variable domain, completed using reference TRBV19 and TRBJ2-1, is DGGITQSPKYLFRKEGQNVTLSCEQNLNHDAMYWYRQDPGQGLRLIYYSQIVNDFQKGDIAEGYSVSREKKESFPLTVTSAQKNPTAFYLCASSIGLVGYNEQFFGPGTRLTVL.

The chain links TRBV7-3 to TRBJ2-3, with 11 bases aligning to TRBD2. Looked up from germline, CDR1 is SGHTA and CDR2 is FQGTGA. This CDR3 has 16 amino acids. V lost 5 bases to trimming and J lost 2 bases; unmatched junction nucleotides: 6. DNA of the CDR3: TGTGCCAGCAGCGAAGGGACTAGCGGACACACAGATACGCAGTATTTT. As protein: CASSEGTSGHTDTQYF.

The chain employs TRBV6-5 and TRBJ2-3, with 7 bases lining up with TRBD2. V lost 4 bases, J lost 0 bases, and 4 bases stayed unmatched. The CDR3 consists of 15 residues. CDR1 and CDR2 from the germline V gene are MNHEY and SVGAGI. The CDR3 sequence: CASSLETSSTDTQYF. The DNA for the CDR3 is TGTGCCAGCAGTTTGGAGACTAGCAGCACAGATACGCAGTATTTT.

V is TRBV7-8 and J is TRBJ2-5, with 11 bases matching TRBD1. This CDR3 is 13 amino acids long. The ends lost 5 bases at V and 4 bases at J; junction bases unmatched: 0. Germline CDR1 reads SGHVS; CDR2 reads FQNEAQ. The CDR3, as DNA: TGTGCCAGCAGCGGGACAGGGGGAGAGACCCAGTACTTC. Protein sequence: CASSGTGGETQYF.

This clone was detected only a few times. The DNA for the CDR3 is TGTGCCAGCAGTCCTAATCCCGGGACCCTCAATGAGCAGTTCTTC. Its translation: CASSPNPGTLNEQFF. The V gene is TRBV27, the J gene TRBJ2-1; D might be TRBD1 or TRBD2, each matching 5 bases. Trimming took off 5 bases at V and 6 bases at J, with 17 bases between the two ends. CDR3 size: 15 residues. In germline, CDR1 is MNHEY, CDR2 SMNVEV (reference sequence).

The chain has TRBV5-1 and TRBJ1-5; D is undetermined. The germline V and J ends were trimmed by 0 bases and 4 bases, with 11 bases remaining between them. This CDR3 region has 15 residues. CDR1 and CDR2 from the germline V gene are SGHRS and YFSETQ. The CDR3 spells CASSLGGGENQPQHF. The DNA for the CDR3 is TGCGCCAGCAGCTTGGGAGGCGGTGAAAATCAGCCCCAGCATTTT.

The chain carries TRBV19 and TRBJ2-7; possibly TRBD1 or TRBD2 for D (6 bases each). This CDR3 comprises 14 residues. V shed 1 base and J shed 2 bases, with 9 bases lying between them. Germline CDR1 LNHDA, CDR2 SQIVND (reference sequence). CDR3 sequence: CASSIGGAAYEQYF. The CDR3, as DNA: TGTGCCAGTAGTATAGGGGGGGCAGCCTACGAGCAGTACTTC.

The rearrangement uses TRBV7-2 and TRBJ2-1; maybe TRBD1 (6 bases). Trimming left V 1 base short and J 0 bases short, with 13 bases between. Germline V gene lookup returns CDR1 SGHTA and CDR2 FQGNSA. This CDR3 region has 17 residues. CDR3 protein: CASSLGAGQSSYNEQFF. For the CDR3, the DNA is TGTGCCAGCAGCTTAGGAGCAGGACAGAGCTCCTACAATGAGCAGTTCTTC. Looking up the rest from reference TRBV7-2 and TRBJ2-1 gives the full variable domain: GAGVSQSPSNKVTEKGKDVELRCDPISGHTALYWYRQSLGQGLEFLIYFQGNSAPDKSGLPSDRFSAERTGGSVSTLTIQRTQQEDSAVYLCASSLGAGQSSYNEQFFGPGTRLTVL.

The chain joins TRBV11-2 to TRBJ1-2, with 8 bases matching TRBD1. Per germline, CDR1 SGHAT and CDR2 FQNNGV. J was trimmed by 5 bases and V by 5 bases; bases with no gene match: 7. The CDR3 length is 14 residues. In nucleotides, the CDR3 is TGTGCCAGCAGCCTACTCGGGACAGGATATGGCTACACCTTC. The encoded protein is CASSLLGTGYGYTF.

This chain links TRBV19 with TRBJ2-7, with no clear D. The germline V gene encodes CDR1 LNHDA and CDR2 SQIVND (reference sequence). The CDR3 has 13 amino acids. V was pared by 1 base and J by 7 bases, with 11 bases between. CDR3 sequence (DNA): TGTGCCAGTAGTATAGTCCCACATGAGGAGCAGTACTTC. This sequence encodes CASSIVPHEEQYF.

V gene TRBV6-1 combines with J gene TRBJ2-1; D ambiguous. Germline CDR1 and CDR2: MNHNS and SASEGT. The CDR3 extends over 12 amino acids. The ends were cut back, 1 base at V and 8 bases at J, with 6 bases in the middle. The CDR3, as DNA: TGTGCCAGCAGTGAAGATTTCGATGAGCAGTTCTTC. Protein sequence: CASSEDFDEQFF.

CDR3 nucleotides: TGTGCCAGCAGCTCCCCTCTAGAGAATGAGCAGTTCTTC. It yields the protein CASSSPLENEQFF. The chain uses TRBV11-2 and TRBJ2-1; no clear D gene. V shed 4 bases and J shed 7 bases, with 11 bases lying between them. The CDR3 extends over 13 amino acids. Germline CDR1 is SGHAT and CDR2 is FQNNGV.

V and J are TRBV13 and TRBJ2-3; TRBD2 matches 8 bases. This CDR3 has 16 residues. Germline values: CDR1 PRHDT, CDR2 FYEKMQ (reference sequence). Losses at the gene ends were 4 bases for V and 6 bases for J; bases not matched to a gene: 12. CDR3 bases: TGTGCCAGCAGCTACCCTACCGGGAGGGCTGGTGATACGCAGTATTTT. Its protein product is CASSYPTGRAGDTQYF.